Presented here are 29 T cell receptor beta chains from one specimen sequenced in a study of vaccination and CD4 T cells after COVID-19. Noted treatment: approximately nine-day PBMC culture with coronavirus spike peptide pools or control peptides (ViraFEST assay). Their target antigens are unknown. An Oncomine TCR Beta short-read assay was used to sequence the DNA from cultured CD4+ T cells. TCRdb re-called the PCR reads through MiXCR, storing one row per CDR3 protein. The repertoire holds around 14,000 distinct CDR3 sequences, with 29% as singletons. The source was CD4+ T cells from blood, cultured in vitro, collected before SARS-CoV-2 vaccination. All receptors come from a human donor who received a COVID-19 vaccine.

The V gene is TRBV5-4, the J gene TRBJ2-5, with D perhaps matching TRBD2 (6 bases). The CDR3 has 13 amino acids. Germline CDR1 is SGHNT and CDR2 is YYREEE (reference sequence). The ends were cut back, 5 bases at V and 2 bases at J, with 10 bases in the middle. CDR3 protein: CASSGTPQETQYF. For the CDR3, the DNA is TGTGCCAGCAGTGGGACTCCGCAAGAGACCCAGTACTTC.

The chain has TRBV19 and TRBJ1-1, with D uncertain. This CDR3 region has 13 residues. Per the germline V gene, CDR1 is LNHDA and CDR2 is SQIVND (reference sequence). Trimming took off 2 bases at V and 5 bases at J, with 9 bases between the two ends. Written as DNA, the CDR3 is TGTGCCAGTAGTATAACCAGTGGGACTGAAGCTTTCTTT. Translating it yields CASSITSGTEAFF.

This clonotype has a handful of counts. V gene TRBV2 combines with J gene TRBJ2-1, with TRBD2 matching over 9 bases. Germline CDR1 SNHLY, CDR2 FYNNEI. The CDR3 has 17 residues. The V segment lost 4 bases and the J segment 3 bases; nucleotides outside the gene matches: 10. CDR3 amino acids: CASSGGLRGGVYNEQFF. CDR3 bases: TGTGCCAGCAGTGGGGGCCTGCGGGGGGGAGTCTACAATGAGCAGTTCTTC.

The table lists this clonotype with a few counts. The V and J genes are TRBV6-1 and TRBJ2-3, with a weak D call TRBD2 (6 bases). The V end lost 5 bases, the J end lost 0 bases, and 18 bases lay between the germline ends. Germline V gives CDR1 MNHNS, CDR2 SASEGT. The CDR3 is 17 amino acids. In DNA form, the CDR3 reads TGTGCCAGCAGTCAACCGGGGGTCCTATTTAGCACAGATACGCAGTATTTT. This encodes CASSQPGVLFSTDTQYF.

This clonotype occurred a few times. The chain combines TRBV6-5 with TRBJ1-6; D unclear. This CDR3 spans 14 amino acids. Trimming removed 2 bases from V and 7 bases from J, with 9 bases in between. Germline V lookup: CDR1 MNHEY, CDR2 SVGAGI. CDR3 nucleotides: TGTGCCAGCAGTTACCCGGGGTCAAATTCACCCCTCCACTTT. It translates to CASSYPGSNSPLHF.

CDR3 in DNA: TGTGCCATCAGTGGGGAGGAGCGGAACCGCGGCTACACCTTC. As protein: CAISGEERNRGYTF. The V gene is TRBV10-3, the J gene TRBJ1-2, with D uncertain. Germline values: CDR1 ENHRY, CDR2 SYGVKD. The CDR3 covers 14 residues. Trimming took off 4 bases at V and 8 bases at J, with 17 bases between the two ends.

The chain uses TRBV11-3 and TRBJ2-1; 9 positions match TRBD2. V shed 5 bases, J shed 2 bases, and the junction held 4 bases outside the gene matches. The CDR3 runs to 15 residues. CDR1 and CDR2 from the germline V gene are SGHNT and YENEEA. For the CDR3, the DNA is TGTGCCAGCAGCGCGGGGGGGCCAGCCTACAATGAGCAGTTCTTC. As protein: CASSAGGPAYNEQFF. Based on the CDR3 plus reference TRBV11-3 and TRBJ2-1, the full variable domain is EAGVVQSPRYKIIEKKQPVAFWCNPISGHNTLYWYLQNLGQGPELLIRYENEEAVDDSQLPKDRFSAERLKGVDSTLKIQPAELGDSAVYLCASSAGGPAYNEQFFGPGTRLTVL.

A few counts support this clonotype. This chain connects TRBV5-8 to TRBJ2-2; a possible D gene is TRBD1 (6 bases). CDR1 SGHTS and CDR2 YDEGEE come from the germline V gene. The length of the CDR3 is 16 residues. V lost 1 base, J lost 5 bases, and 15 bases lay in between. CDR3 sequence reads: CASSLSGLRGTGELFF. The DNA for the CDR3 is TGTGCCAGCAGCTTGTCGGGGCTGAGGGGGACCGGGGAGCTGTTTTTT.

The chain uses TRBV5-1 and TRBJ2-1; 14 nucleotides agree with TRBD2. V shed 4 bases, J shed 7 bases, and the junction held 4 bases outside the gene matches. CDR1 and CDR2 from the germline V gene are SGHRS and YFSETQ. The CDR3 is 15 residues long. The DNA for the CDR3 is TGCGCCAGCAGCCCCGGGACTAGCGGGGGTAATGAGCAGTTCTTC. Residues: CASSPGTSGGNEQFF.

The CDR3 nucleotides are TGTGCTAGTGGCCTCCGACAGGGGGCTTACGGGGAGCTGTTTTTT. This codes for CASGLRQGAYGELFF. The chain is built from TRBV12-5 and TRBJ2-2, with TRBD1 matching over 10 bases. V shed 6 bases and J 7 bases; nucleotides not matched to a gene: 8. CDR1 is LGHNT, CDR2 FRNRAP, per germline. The CDR3 runs to 15 residues. The variable domain in full, completed from reference TRBV12-5 and TRBJ2-2, reads DARVTQTPRHKVTEMGQEVTMRCQPILGHNTVFWYRQTMMQGLELLAYFRNRAPLDDSGMPKDRFSAEMPDATLATLKIQPSEPRDSAVYFCASGLRQGAYGELFFGEGSRLTVL.

The V and J genes are TRBV29-1 and TRBJ1-1; 8 positions agree with TRBD1. This CDR3 spans 15 amino acids. Germline V CDR1 and CDR2: SQVTM, ANQGSEA. V dropped 6 bases and J dropped 5; count of bases not matched to a gene: 14. The CDR3 DNA reads as TGCAGCGTCGCAGGGGGCGCCCTTAATAAGACTGAAGCTTTCTTT. This translates into CSVAGGALNKTEAFF.

The chain carries TRBV27 and TRBJ1-2, with 7 positions matching TRBD1. The CDR3 consists of 13 residues. The J segment lost 8 bases and the V segment lost 7 bases, leaving 10 bases of the junction unmatched. The germline gives CDR1 MNHEY, CDR2 SMNVEV (reference sequence). This chain's CDR3 is CASKSTGAGGYTF. The CDR3, as DNA: TGTGCCAGCAAATCAACAGGGGCAGGAGGCTACACCTTC.

This clonotype was seen a few times. The chain uses TRBV10-1 and TRBJ2-7; weak D call: TRBD1 (5 bases). The CDR3 extends over 15 amino acids. V gave up 3 bases and J gave up 6 bases, with 18 bases separating them. CDR1 WNHNN and CDR2 SYGVQD come from the germline V gene (reference sequence). This chain's CDR3 is CASSEHRQIDREQYF. In DNA, the CDR3 is TGCGCCAGCAGTGAACACAGGCAGATTGACCGCGAGCAGTACTTC.

The chain uses TRBV6-1 and TRBJ1-2; TRBD1 aligns across 7 bases. Germline-derived CDR1 and CDR2 are MNHNS and SASEGT. Trimming cost V 5 bases and J 6 bases; bases outside gene matches: 12. CDR3 size: 15 residues. CDR3 DNA sequence: TGTGCCAGCAGTCCAGCCTTAGGGGGCTTCAATGGCTACACCTTC. It yields the protein CASSPALGGFNGYTF.

The sample holds a few counts of this clonotype. V and J are TRBV12-3 or TRBV12-4 and TRBJ1-1; D ambiguous. The CDR3 is made up of 14 amino acids. V lost 3 bases and J 3 bases, leaving 11 bases between the germline ends. The CDR3 sequence is CASSFPGRDTEAFF. CDR3 DNA sequence: TGTGCCAGCAGTTTCCCCGGGAGGGACACTGAAGCTTTCTTT.

This chain connects TRBV2 to TRBJ1-2; TRBD1 matches 10 bases. The CDR3 runs 16 residues. The germline CDR1 and CDR2 sequences are SNHLY and FYNNEI. The V gene end was trimmed by 7 bases and the J gene end by 3 bases; junction bases not matched to a gene: 11. The chain's CDR3 is CASIKGGQGFDYGYTF. The CDR3 coding sequence is TGTGCCAGCATAAAGGGGGGACAGGGGTTTGACTATGGCTACACCTTC.

This clonotype came up a few times. The chain carries TRBV6-5 and TRBJ2-1; TRBD1 agrees at 8 bases. The germline V gene has CDR1 MNHEY and CDR2 SVGAGI. V shed 4 bases, J shed 7 bases, and the junction held 6 bases outside the gene matches. CDR3 size: 14 residues. The CDR3 sequence is CASSSAGGGNEQFF. In nucleotides, the CDR3 is TGTGCCAGCAGTTCAGCAGGGGGCGGGAATGAGCAGTTCTTC.

The V gene is TRBV7-9, the J gene TRBJ1-4; TRBD1 matches 8 bases. The germline V gene has CDR1 SEHNR and CDR2 FQNEAQ (reference sequence). V dropped 3 bases and J dropped 11; count of bases not matched to a gene: 2. CDR3 length: 12 residues. The CDR3 DNA reads as TGTGCCAGCAGCTTGACAGGGGATAAACTGTTTTTT. Its translation: CASSLTGDKLFF.

A few counts support this clonotype. V is TRBV5-1 and J is TRBJ1-5, with 8 bases lining up with TRBD1. J lost 6 bases, V lost 2 bases, and 7 bases had no gene match. This CDR3 is built from 15 residues. Per germline, CDR1 SGHRS and CDR2 YFSETQ. The CDR3 sequence is CASSLTTGAGQPQHF. The DNA for the CDR3 is TGCGCCAGCAGCTTAACGACAGGGGCCGGTCAGCCCCAGCATTTT.

The rearrangement joins TRBV5-1 to TRBJ1-2, with 8 bases that match TRBD1. The V gene end was trimmed by 4 bases and the J gene end by 3 bases; junction bases not matched to a gene: 2. This CDR3 is 13 amino acids long. Germline V gene sequence: CDR1 SGHRS, CDR2 YFSETQ. CDR3 sequence reads: CASSMDRDYGYTF. CDR3 coding DNA: TGCGCCAGCAGCATGGACAGGGACTATGGCTACACCTTC.

This chain joins TRBV4-2 and TRBJ2-3; 9 bases map to TRBD2. Germline V lookup: CDR1 LGHNA, CDR2 YNFKEQ. The CDR3 covers 17 residues. V trimming: 0 bases; J trimming: 1 base; junction bases outside the gene matches: 5. DNA for the CDR3: TGTGCCAGCAGCCAAGATCAGGCTAGCGGGGGCACAGATACGCAGTATTTT. Residues: CASSQDQASGGTDTQYF.

A note on this clonotype: The junction shows a germline mismatch at one end, possibly a read error. This rearrangement joins TRBV6-5 to TRBJ1-4; a weak D match, TRBD1 (5 bases). This CDR3 has 11 amino acids. The germline V gene encodes CDR1 MNHEY and CDR2 SVGAGI. The CDR3 loop is CASSFGAGLVF. CDR3 bases: TGTGCCAGCAGTTTCGGGGCAGGGTTGGTTTTT.

This clonotype was seen a handful of times. The chain employs TRBV30 and TRBJ2-1, with 15 bases identical to TRBD2. Germline-derived CDR1 and CDR2 are GTSNPN and SVGIG (reference sequence). The J segment lost 1 base and the V segment lost 0 bases, leaving 19 bases of the junction unmatched. The CDR3 has 23 residues. In DNA, the CDR3 is TGTGCCTGGAGTGTACGAAACTGGGGCGGGACTAGCGGGGGGTATGAATCCTACAATGAGCAGTTCTTC. Translating it yields CAWSVRNWGGTSGGYESYNEQFF. The full variable domain, completed using reference TRBV30 and TRBJ2-1, is SQTIHQWPATLVQPVGSPLSLECTVEGTSNPNLYWYRQAAGRGLQLLFYSVGIGQISSEVPQNLSASRPQDRQFILSSKKLLLSDSGFYLCAWSVRNWGGTSGGYESYNEQFFGPGTRLTVL.

The chain combines TRBV4-2 with TRBJ1-2, with a weak D call TRBD1 (5 bases). V was cut by 3 bases and J by 5 bases, with 28 bases left in between. Germline V lookup: CDR1 LGHNA, CDR2 YNFKEQ. CDR3 size: 19 residues. CDR3 sequence reads: CASSQFKGRGPTSRYGYTF. The CDR3 DNA is TGTGCCAGCAGCCAGTTTAAGGGTCGGGGCCCTACCTCGCGTTATGGCTACACCTTC.

This clonotype was detected a few times. V gene TRBV18 combines with J gene TRBJ2-5; D not certain. Germline V gene sequence: CDR1 KGHSH, CDR2 LQKENI. With 5 bases removed from V and 2 bases from J, the gap between germline ends came to 3 bases. The CDR3 runs 11 residues. The CDR3: CASSGQETQYF. As DNA, the CDR3 is TGTGCCAGCTCAGGACAAGAGACCCAGTACTTC.

A few counts support this clonotype. The rearrangement links TRBV19 to TRBJ2-1; 11 bases fit TRBD2. The CDR3 extends over 20 amino acids. The V segment lost 3 bases and the J segment 1 base; nucleotides outside the gene matches: 14. Germline CDR1 is LNHDA and CDR2 is SQIVND (reference sequence). The chain's CDR3 is CASSMGTGKLAGVSYNEQFF. CDR3 DNA sequence: TGTGCCAGTAGTATGGGGACAGGGAAACTAGCGGGGGTTTCCTACAATGAGCAGTTCTTC.

This chain connects TRBV30 to TRBJ1-2; TRBD1 aligns across 12 bases. This CDR3 has 17 residues. V dropped 4 bases and J dropped 4; count of bases not matched to a gene: 13. CDR1 GTSNPN and CDR2 SVGIG come from the germline V gene (reference sequence). The CDR3 loop reads CAWIGGYGTGGRYGYTF. The CDR3 nucleotides are TGTGCCTGGATTGGAGGTTACGGGACAGGGGGCCGCTATGGCTACACCTTC.

The chain combines TRBV5-5 with TRBJ2-5, with 10 bases fitting TRBD1. The CDR3 totals 15 residues. V was clipped by 3 bases and J by 3 bases; unmatched bases: 5. Germline values: CDR1 SGHKS, CDR2 YYEKEE (reference sequence). DNA for the CDR3: TGTGCCAGCAGCTGGGGGACAGGGGTGGAAGAGACCCAGTACTTC. Translating gives CASSWGTGVEETQYF.

This rearrangement joins TRBV4-2 to TRBJ2-1; tentatively, D is TRBD1 (6 bases). V was trimmed by 1 base and J by 5 bases, leaving 12 bases between them. Germline V gene data show CDR1 as LGHNA and CDR2 as YNFKEQ. This CDR3 spans 15 amino acids. As DNA, the CDR3 is TGTGCCAGCAGCCAAGCCGGGACAACTAACAATGAGCAGTTCTTC. Translating gives CASSQAGTTNNEQFF.